This is a list of T cell receptor beta chains from one sample in a study of shared clonotypes between healthy human individuals. TCRdb's table, derived via immunoSEQ multiplex PCR, lists solely in-frame clones and lacks some. The top ten clones hold roughly 10% of a sample with some 360,000 clones, around 67% of them seen once. Material: memory CD4+ T cells sorted from blood. The source is a man aged 25-45 years in good health. The CDR3 runs from the conserved cysteine through the conserved F or W. D genes are given only for firm matches. Not all rows give a size; the values are once, few, many and, for expanded clones, a class.

V gene	clone size	D gene	J gene	CDR3 protein	CDR3 DNA
TRBV19	many	TRBD2	TRBJ2-1	CASSPSGSSYNEQFF	TGTGCCAGTAGTCCTAGCGGGAGCTCCTACAATGAGCAGTTCTTC
TRBV7-8	.	.	TRBJ1-1	CASSPKLGNEAFF	TGTGCCAGCAGCCCTAAGTTAGGTAATGAAGCTTTCTTT
TRBV5-5	.	TRBD1	TRBJ1-1	CASSITGGETEAFF	TGTGCCAGCAGCATCACAGGGGGCGAGACTGAAGCTTTCTTT
TRBV19	.	TRBD1	TRBJ1-1	CASSIDSDRGKAFF	TGTGCCAGTAGTATAGATTCGGACAGGGGGAAAGCTTTCTTT
TRBV6-5	.	.	TRBJ2-7	CASSIPGQGNEQYF	TGTGCCAGCAGCATTCCGGGACAAGGGAACGAGCAGTACTTC
TRBV6-1	.	TRBD2	TRBJ2-3	CATRTSGSTDTQYF	TGTGCCACCCGGACTAGCGGGAGCACAGATACGCAGTATTTT
TRBV4-2	once	.	TRBJ2-5	CASSQAYSETQYF	TGTGCCAGCAGCCAAGCCTATAGTGAGACCCAGTACTTC
TRBV10-3	few	.	TRBJ2-3	CACAPGTDTQYF	TGTGCCTGTGCCCCGGGCACAGATACGCAGTATTTT
TRBV7-9	.	TRBD2	TRBJ2-1	CASSPTWGTSGAHNEQFF	TGTGCCAGCAGCCCAACCTGGGGGACTAGCGGAGCCCACAATGAGCAGTTCTTC
TRBV2	.	.	TRBJ1-5	CASRRDLQPQHF	TGTGCCAGCCGCAGGGACCTTCAGCCCCAGCATTTT
TRBV7-2	.	.	TRBJ2-5	CASSSSTPGGGETQYF	TGTGCCAGCAGCTCAAGTACCCCCGGGGGAGGAGAGACCCAGTACTTC
TRBV5-4	.	.	TRBJ1-2	CASSEDRNYGYTF	TGTGCCAGCAGCGAAGACAGAAACTATGGCTACACCTTC
TRBV7-8	.	.	TRBJ2-3	CASSPRRWGINTQYF	TGTGCCAGCAGCCCCCGGCGCTGGGGTATAAATACGCAGTATTTT
TRBV2	.	.	TRBJ2-7	CASSQNREGIYEQYF	TGTGCCAGCAGTCAAAACAGAGAAGGGATCTACGAGCAGTACTTC
TRBV6-4	once	.	TRBJ1-2	CASSAQIGGANYGYTF	TGTGCCAGCAGTGCTCAAATCGGCGGAGCTAACTATGGCTACACCTTC
TRBV7-2	.	TRBD2	TRBJ2-5	CASSLAGGRLGETQYF	TGTGCCAGCAGCTTAGCTGGCGGGAGATTGGGAGAGACCCAGTACTTC
TRBV5-6	.	.	TRBJ1-1	CASSLPSGPNTEAFF	TGTGCCAGCAGCTTGCCGTCAGGGCCGAACACTGAAGCTTTCTTT
TRBV27	.	.	TRBJ1-5	CASSFSTGYSNQPQHF	TGTGCCAGCAGTTTCTCGACAGGCTATAGCAATCAGCCCCAGCATTTT
TRBV7-2	few	TRBD1	TRBJ1-1	CASRLDRVGSTEAFF	TGTGCCAGCAGGCTAGACAGGGTGGGATCCACTGAAGCTTTCTTT
TRBV2	.	.	TRBJ2-7	CASRDNIYEQYF	TGTGCCAGCCGGGACAACATCTACGAGCAGTACTTC
TRBV7-6	.	TRBD1	TRBJ2-7	CASSLGYSGQGTLLVSYEQYF	TGTGCCAGCAGCTTAGGTTACTCGGGACAGGGTACCCTACTAGTTTCCTACGAGCAGTACTTC
TRBV5-1	.	TRBD2	TRBJ2-1	CASRTSVTYNEQFF	TGCGCCAGCAGGACTAGCGTAACCTACAATGAGCAGTTCTTC
TRBV10-3	.	.	TRBJ2-1	CATSEGRSVNEQFF	TGTGCCACCAGCGAGGGCAGGTCTGTTAATGAGCAGTTCTTC
TRBV7-9	.	TRBD2	TRBJ2-2	CASSSPSGSDTGELFF	TGTGCCAGCAGCTCGCCGAGCGGGAGCGACACCGGGGAGCTGTTTTTT
TRBV7-8	.	.	TRBJ2-2	CASSLGPQGPGGELFF	TGTGCCAGCAGCTTAGGGCCCCAGGGCCCAGGAGGGGAGCTGTTTTTT
TRBV6-5	.	.	TRBJ1-1	CATLWGPEAFF	TGTGCCACACTATGGGGGCCTGAAGCTTTCTTT
TRBV9	.	TRBD2	TRBJ2-1	CASSARLAGKYNEQFF	TGTGCCAGCAGCGCTAGACTAGCGGGAAAGTACAATGAGCAGTTCTTC
TRBV20-1	.	.	TRBJ2-1	CSARRGNEQFF	TGCAGTGCTAGGAGAGGGAATGAGCAGTTCTTC
TRBV29-1	.	TRBD1	TRBJ1-4	CSVIKQGQGVEKLFF	TGCAGCGTTATTAAACAGGGGCAAGGGGTGGAAAAACTGTTTTTT
TRBV15	.	TRBD2	TRBJ2-7	CATSPRLAGTGEQYF	TGTGCCACCAGCCCTAGACTAGCGGGGACAGGCGAGCAGTACTTC
TRBV6-4	once	TRBD2	TRBJ2-1	CASRRTGLALNEQFF	TGTGCCAGCCGCAGGACGGGACTAGCGTTAAATGAGCAGTTCTTC
TRBV7-9	few	TRBD2	TRBJ2-1	CASSLWLAGSYNEQFF	TGTGCCAGCAGCTTATGGCTAGCGGGCTCCTACAATGAGCAGTTCTTC
TRBV7-2	.	.	TRBJ2-1	CASRASATTYNEQFF	TGTGCCAGCAGAGCTAGCGCGACGACCTACAATGAGCAGTTCTTC
TRBV10-3	.	.	TRBJ2-5	CAISEPGQPGETQYF	TGTGCCATCAGTGAACCCGGACAGCCCGGGGAGACCCAGTACTTC
TRBV6-1	few	.	TRBJ2-1	CASTGPGESNEQFF	TGTGCCAGCACTGGACCCGGGGAGAGCAATGAGCAGTTCTTC
TRBV18	.	.	TRBJ2-4	CASSPKDSLAGNIQYF	TGTGCCAGCTCACCGAAAGACAGCCTTGCCGGAAACATTCAGTACTTC
TRBV6-1	.	.	TRBJ1-2	CASSEALGQDGYTF	TGTGCCAGCAGTGAAGCGCTGGGTCAAGATGGCTACACCTTC
TRBV6-1	.	.	TRBJ2-7	CASKTGAYEQYF	TGTGCCAGCAAAACGGGAGCCTACGAGCAGTACTTC
TRBV7-9	.	.	TRBJ2-3	CASSLRGLTDTQYF	TGTGCCAGCAGCTTACGCGGGCTCACAGATACGCAGTATTTT
TRBV18	once	TRBD2	TRBJ2-3	CASSPVPLAGVKDTQYF	TGTGCCAGCTCACCCGTTCCCCTAGCGGGAGTGAAAGATACGCAGTATTTT
TRBV7-9	.	TRBD2	TRBJ2-7	CASGYGTSSFTQYF	TGTGCCAGCGGCTACGGGACTAGCAGCTTCACGCAGTACTTC
TRBV25-1	.	TRBD2	TRBJ2-3	CASSEASGRSTDTQYF	TGTGCCAGCAGTGAGGCTAGCGGGAGGTCCACAGATACGCAGTATTTT
TRBV18	.	.	TRBJ2-1	CASSPLGNEQFF	TGTGCCAGCTCACCACTTGGCAATGAGCAGTTCTTC
TRBV28	.	.	TRBJ1-2	CASNPPGLLGNYGYTF	TGTGCCAGCAACCCCCCGGGCCTCCTGGGGAACTATGGCTACACCTTC
TRBV18	.	.	TRBJ2-5	CASSPAETVETQYF	TGTGCCAGCTCACCAGCGGAGACAGTAGAGACCCAGTACTTC
TRBV19	.	TRBD2	TRBJ2-1	CASSGIFDSGISYNEQFF	TGTGCCAGTAGCGGAATTTTCGATAGCGGGATCTCCTACAATGAGCAGTTCTTC
TRBV9	once	.	TRBJ2-2	CASSVASGSGELFF	TGTGCCAGCAGCGTAGCTTCAGGGTCCGGGGAGCTGTTTTTT
TRBV5-1	.	.	TRBJ2-6	CASDTDSSSGANVLTF	TGCGCCAGCGACACGGACAGCAGCTCTGGGGCCAACGTCCTGACTTTC
TRBV10-3	.	.	TRBJ1-5	CAISESAGRNQPQHF	TGTGCCATCAGTGAGTCGGCAGGTAGGAATCAGCCCCAGCATTTT
TRBV6-1	.	.	TRBJ1-5	CASSERSHVSNQPQHF	TGTGCCAGCAGTGAAAGAAGCCACGTTAGCAATCAGCCCCAGCATTTT
TRBV2	few	TRBD2	TRBJ2-1	CASSELAGDYNEQFF	TGTGCCAGCAGTGAACTAGCGGGGGACTACAATGAGCAGTTCTTC
TRBV12-5	.	.	TRBJ1-1	CASGLEVNTEAFF	TGTGCTAGTGGTCTTGAGGTGAACACTGAAGCTTTCTTT
TRBV5-5	.	.	TRBJ2-5	CASSLGGFGLETQYF	TGTGCCAGCAGCTTGGGGGGCTTTGGGTTGGAGACCCAGTACTTC
TRBV2	.	TRBD1	TRBJ2-3	CASSVDRGRDTQYF	TGTGCCAGCAGCGTGGACAGGGGGCGAGATACGCAGTATTTT
TRBV28	.	.	TRBJ1-1	CASRPMLMNTEAFF	TGTGCCAGCAGACCGATGCTCATGAACACTGAAGCTTTCTTT
TRBV6-5	once	.	TRBJ1-2	CAALGDYGYTF	TGTGCCGCCCTAGGGGACTATGGCTACACCTTC
TRBV5-1	.	TRBD1	TRBJ1-2	CASSLGQGYSYGYTF	TGCGCCAGCAGCTTGGGACAGGGATATTCCTATGGCTACACCTTC
TRBV10-3	.	.	TRBJ2-7	CAISAQGRYEQYF	TGTGCCATCAGTGCACAGGGGAGGTACGAGCAGTACTTC